These 14 T cell receptor beta chains came from one sample sequenced in a study of identical twins. TCRdb reanalysed the 5' RACE reads using MiXCR and keeps one entry per CDR3 protein. This table holds over 550,000 distinct CDR3 sequences, roughly 6.6% found once. The data were also submitted as part of a second study, on yellow fever vaccine responses in identical twins.

What was sequenced was PBMCs. The receptors stem from a woman in her late teens or twenties in good health.

The chain links TRBV28 to TRBJ1-2, with 7 nucleotides matching TRBD1. Trimming cost V 5 bases and J 4 bases; bases outside gene matches: 7. The CDR3 extends over 14 amino acids. Germline values: CDR1 MDHEN, CDR2 SYDVKM. CDR3 nucleotide sequence: TGTGCCAGCAGTCCTCTGCGACAGGGCTATGGCTACACCTTC. It codes for CASSPLRQGYGYTF.

This rearrangement joins TRBV5-6 to TRBJ2-5; D gene uncertain. The germline V and J ends were trimmed by 0 bases and 5 bases, with 11 bases remaining between them. This CDR3 has 14 amino acids. Germline V gene data show CDR1 as SGHDT and CDR2 as YYEEEE. CDR3: CASSLVVRVETQYF. The CDR3 nucleotides read TGTGCCAGCAGCTTGGTTGTAAGAGTGGAGACCCAGTACTTC.

This clonotype occurred many times. V and J are TRBV5-1 and TRBJ2-5; D not certain. The V and J ends lost 3 bases and 1 base respectively, with 1 base between them. The CDR3 runs to 11 residues. From germline, CDR1 is SGHRS and CDR2 YFSETQ. In nucleotides, the CDR3 is TGCGCCAGCAGCTCCCAAGAGACCCAGTACTTC. Protein sequence: CASSSQETQYF. The whole variable domain, remainder taken from reference TRBV5-1 and TRBJ2-5, is KAGVTQTPRYLIKTRGQQVTLSCSPISGHRSVSWYQQTPGQGLQFLFEYFSETQRNKGNFPGRFSGRQFSNSRSEMNVSTLELGDSALYLCASSSQETQYFGPGTRLLVL.

This chain connects TRBV7-9 to TRBJ2-6; TRBD2 might be the D (6 bases). The CDR3 is made up of 20 amino acids. Trimming took 2 bases from V and 0 from J, leaving 20 bases between them. CDR1 SEHNR and CDR2 FQNEAQ come from the germline V gene (reference sequence). CDR3 nucleotide sequence: TGTGCCAGCAGCTTACAATCGGACTACCTCGGGAACTCTGGGGCCAACGTCCTGACTTTC. It specifies CASSLQSDYLGNSGANVLTF. Full variable domain (missing parts from reference TRBV7-9 and TRBJ2-6): DTGVSQNPRHKITKRGQNVTFRCDPISEHNRLYWYRQTLGQGPEFLTYFQNEAQLEKSRLLSDRFSAERPKGSFSTLEIQRTEQGDSAMYLCASSLQSDYLGNSGANVLTFGAGSRLTVL.

This clonotype was counted many times. Mismatch with germline at one junction end may stem from a read error. The chain carries TRBV7-7 and TRBJ2-1; TRBD1 aligns across 7 bases. Germline CDR1 SSHAT, CDR2 FNYEAQ (reference sequence). The CDR3 has 15 amino acids. CDR3 DNA: TGTGCCAGCAGCTTAGAAGGGGGCTCCCACAATGAGCAGTTCTTC. Its protein product is CASSLEGGSHNEQFF.

This clonotype was observed at least ten times. J is TRBJ2-1 and V is TRBV5-1; the D gene is possibly TRBD2 (6 bases). The CDR3 runs 17 residues. Trimming stripped 0 bases from V and 0 bases from J, with 13 bases between. Per germline, CDR1 SGHRS and CDR2 YFSETQ. DNA for the CDR3: TGCGCCAGCAGCTTGGGGACTACCACGTTCTCCTACAATGAGCAGTTCTTC. Translating gives CASSLGTTTFSYNEQFF.

Ten or more counts support this clonotype. The rearrangement links TRBV3-1 to TRBJ2-1; D is perhaps TRBD2 (7 bases). V was clipped by 0 bases and J by 9 bases, with 15 bases between them. This CDR3 comprises 15 residues. Germline V gene data show CDR1 as LGHDT and CDR2 as YNNKEL (reference sequence). The CDR3 DNA follows: TGTGCCAGCAGCCAAGAGGGGGCGGGAGCTGGTGAGCAGTTCTTC. As protein: CASSQEGAGAGEQFF.

The V and J genes are TRBV10-3 and TRBJ2-3; TRBD1 matches at 10 bases. The V segment lost 6 bases and the J segment 4 bases; nucleotides outside the gene matches: 7. This CDR3 is 15 amino acids long. Germline V gives CDR1 ENHRY, CDR2 SYGVKD. CDR3 bases: TGTGCCATCAGCCCGGGACAGGGGTTTCCAGATACGCAGTATTTT. This encodes CAISPGQGFPDTQYF.

Ten or more counts support this clonotype. The chain employs TRBV20-1 and TRBJ2-5; perhaps TRBD1 as D (6 bases). V gave up 4 bases and J gave up 2 bases, with 11 bases separating them. Germline V lookup: CDR1 DFQATT, CDR2 SNEGSKA (reference sequence). The CDR3 spans 13 residues. For the CDR3, the DNA is TGCAGTGCTACATTGACAGGACAAGAGACCCAGTACTTC. This codes for CSATLTGQETQYF.

This clonotype has a handful of counts. The chain uses TRBV12-3 or TRBV12-4 and TRBJ2-3; 13 nucleotides agree with TRBD2. CDR3 length equals 19 residues. V trimming: 3 bases; J trimming: 2 bases; junction bases outside the gene matches: 11. CDR3 nucleotides: TGTGCCAGCAGTTTGCCAGCGACCGGGACTAGCGGGATCACAGATACGCAGTATTTT. It codes for CASSLPATGTSGITDTQYF.

This clonotype was recorded a few times. The chain is built from TRBV12-3 or TRBV12-4 and TRBJ2-1; D may be TRBD2 (5 bases). Trimming took off 4 bases at V and 0 bases at J, with 16 bases between the two ends. This CDR3 is built from 17 residues. CDR3 coding DNA: TGTGCCAGCAGTTCCGGGGATGGACTGAGCTCCTACAATGAGCAGTTCTTC. It is translated as CASSSGDGLSSYNEQFF.

This clonotype was counted a few times. The V and J genes are TRBV5-5 and TRBJ1-1; D is ambiguous. Germline V gene lookup returns CDR1 SGHKS and CDR2 YYEKEE (reference sequence). This CDR3 has 16 amino acids. Trimming cost V 4 bases and J 0 bases, with 16 bases left between them. CDR3: CASSKPQTAMNTEAFF. In nucleotides, the CDR3 is TGTGCCAGCAGCAAACCCCAAACTGCAATGAACACTGAAGCTTTCTTT.

This clonotype was seen ten or more times. The J gene is TRBJ2-1, the V gene TRBV4-1, with no clear D. The CDR3 loop spans 16 amino acids. Germline V gene sequence: CDR1 MGHRA, CDR2 YSYEKL. V lost 0 bases and J lost 2, with 11 bases in between. The CDR3 loop is CASSQDLTVPYNEQFF. The CDR3, as DNA: TGCGCCAGCAGCCAAGATCTTACAGTCCCCTACAATGAGCAGTTCTTC.

Ten or more counts support this clonotype. This chain connects TRBV15 to TRBJ1-2, with D tentatively TRBD1 (5 bases). Trimming shortened V by 5 bases and J by 5 bases, and 15 bases separated the two germline ends. This CDR3 spans 14 amino acids. CDR1 and CDR2 (germline): LNHNV, YYDKDF (reference sequence). CDR3 sequence: CATSGSAGPYGYTF. The CDR3 nucleotides are TGTGCCACCAGCGGAAGCGCGGGGCCTTATGGCTACACCTTC.